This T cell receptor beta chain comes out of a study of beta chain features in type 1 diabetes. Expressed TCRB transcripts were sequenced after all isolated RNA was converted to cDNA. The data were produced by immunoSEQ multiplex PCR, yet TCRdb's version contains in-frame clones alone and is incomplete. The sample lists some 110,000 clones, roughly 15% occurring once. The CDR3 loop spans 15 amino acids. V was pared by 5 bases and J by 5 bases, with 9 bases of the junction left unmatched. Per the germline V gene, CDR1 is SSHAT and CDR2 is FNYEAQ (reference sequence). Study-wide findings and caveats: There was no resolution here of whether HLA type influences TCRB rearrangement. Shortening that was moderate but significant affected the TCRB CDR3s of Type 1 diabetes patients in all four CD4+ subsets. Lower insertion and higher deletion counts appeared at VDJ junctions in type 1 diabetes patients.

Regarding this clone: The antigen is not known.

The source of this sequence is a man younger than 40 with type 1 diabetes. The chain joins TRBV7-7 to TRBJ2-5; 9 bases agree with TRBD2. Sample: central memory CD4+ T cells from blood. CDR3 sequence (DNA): TGTGCCAGCAGCGCGGCGGGAGGGGGCCATGAGACCCAGTACTTC. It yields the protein CASSAAGGGHETQYF.